This record covers a single T cell receptor beta chain. This record comes from a study of blood T cell repertoires in COVID-19. Study background: Some COVID-19 samples were acute and others convalescent; all came from the United States, Italy and Spain. PBMCs, B-cell-depleted T cells, or T cells were the source of the cDNA or gDNA that made up the material.

The CDR3 sequence is 13 residues long. Germline V lookup: CDR1 GTSNPN, CDR2 SVGIG (reference sequence). Trimming shortened V by 1 base and J by 1 base, and 5 bases separated the two germline ends. In the study's own analysis: It was from reference gene primer amplification that nucleated cell counts were estimated. Generated by immunoSEQ multiplex PCR, the TCRdb table keeps only in-frame clones and is missing some. V, J and clone size were drawn from that table, and D and trimming were deduced from the DNA. The sample has about 82,000 clones; around four fifths are singletons. Material: peripheral blood. The gene calls are TRBV30 and TRBJ1-5, with D perhaps TRBD1 (5 bases). This TCR was sampled from a man older than 75 with active or convalescent COVID-19. CDR3 amino acids: CAWSGTSNQPQHF. CDR3 sequence (DNA): TGTGCCTGGAGTGGGACAAGCAATCAGCCCCAGCATTTT.